One and the same sample provided the 32 T cell receptor beta chains below, sequenced in a study of T-cell reconstitution after alpha-beta-depleted transplantation in children. Unique molecular identifiers were incorporated when the TCRbeta library was constructed. Each CDR3 protein gets one entry after TCRdb re-called the PCR reads with MiXCR. The table includes fewer than 750,000 distinct CDR3 sequences, roughly a quarter detected once. The sample consisted of PBMCs, taken before TCRalphabeta/CD19-depleted stem cell transplant. These receptors were taken from a boy under two years old with Wiskott-Aldrich syndrome, due to receive a stem cell transplant.

This rearrangement joins TRBV28 to TRBJ2-7; D is possibly TRBD1 (6 bases). The V gene's germline CDR1 is MDHEN and CDR2 SYDVKM. The V gene lost 8 bases and the J gene lost 7 bases, with 12 bases spanning the gap. The CDR3 sequence is 11 residues long. In DNA, the CDR3 is TGTGCCAGCGCAGGGGTAGAAGAGCAGTACTTC. Translated, it gives CASAGVEEQYF.

This clonotype was picked up a small number of times. The chain employs TRBV11-2 and TRBJ2-2, with TRBD2 identical over 9 bases. The CDR3 loop spans 19 amino acids. Germline lookup yields CDR1 SGHAT and CDR2 FQNNGV. After removal of 0 bases from V and 2 bases from J, the junction contained 10 bases not matched to a gene. This chain's CDR3 is CASSLDIRLLAGNTGELFF. For the CDR3, the DNA is TGTGCCAGCAGCTTAGACATTCGTCTACTAGCGGGTAACACCGGGGAGCTGTTTTTT.

The chain carries TRBV5-1 and TRBJ1-1; D not certain. The CDR3 contains 15 residues. The germline V and J ends were trimmed by 3 bases and 3 bases, with 15 bases remaining between them. Germline V lookup: CDR1 SGHRS, CDR2 YFSETQ. Here the CDR3 DNA reads TGCGCCAGCAGCTCGATACAGAGTCCCTACACTGAAGCTTTCTTT. Encoded protein: CASSSIQSPYTEAFF.

This clonotype was found a few times. The V and J genes are TRBV12-3 or TRBV12-4 and TRBJ2-4; tentatively, D is TRBD1 (5 bases). The CDR3 runs 14 residues. Trimming removed 5 bases at V and 8 bases at J, with 16 bases between. The CDR3 nucleotides read TGTGCCAGCAGTCCTACAGGAATAGGATACATTCAGTACTTC. Translated, it gives CASSPTGIGYIQYF.

CDR3 in amino acids: CAISAGTSGFLSYNEQFF. CDR3 DNA sequence: TGTGCCATCAGTGCCGGGACTAGCGGGTTCCTCTCCTACAATGAGCAGTTCTTC. The chain is built from TRBV10-3 and TRBJ2-1; 12 nucleotides line up with TRBD2. CDR1 and CDR2 (germline): ENHRY, SYGVKD. V was pared by 4 bases and J by 0 bases, with 7 bases of the junction left unmatched. CDR3 length: 18 residues.

This clonotype was detected a few times. The J gene is TRBJ1-1, the V gene TRBV5-4; possibly TRBD1 for D (5 bases). V was trimmed by 0 bases and J by 6 bases, leaving 9 bases between them. Germline values: CDR1 SGHNT, CDR2 YYREEE (reference sequence). The CDR3 extends over 13 amino acids. The CDR3 DNA sequence: TGTGCCAGCAGCTTGGAGGCAGGGTCTGAAGCTTTCTTT. This codes for CASSLEAGSEAFF.

This sequence joins TRBV15 and TRBJ1-1; D uncertain. Trimming took off 0 bases at V and 5 bases at J, with 10 bases between the two ends. The CDR3 sequence is 14 residues long. Germline V CDR1 and CDR2: LNHNV, YYDKDF (reference sequence). This CDR3 is CATSRDPGWTEAFF. The DNA for the CDR3 is TGTGCCACCAGCAGAGATCCGGGGTGGACTGAAGCTTTCTTT.

V usage is TRBV20-1 and J usage is TRBJ1-5; possibly TRBD1 for D (6 bases). V lost 1 base and J 3 bases, leaving 16 bases between the germline ends. The CDR3 extends over 16 amino acids. Germline lookup yields CDR1 DFQATT and CDR2 SNEGSKA (reference sequence). The DNA for the CDR3 is TGCAGTGCTAGAGTTCCCGGACAGCTTAACAATCAGCCCCAGCATTTT. This codes for CSARVPGQLNNQPQHF.

Only a few counts were recorded for this clonotype. The V call is TRBV14, the J call TRBJ2-5, with no clear D. Germline V CDR1 and CDR2: SGHDN, FVKESK. Trimming left V 1 base short and J 4 bases short, with 10 bases between. The CDR3 covers 14 residues. The CDR3: CASSQVNSPETQYF. The CDR3, as DNA: TGTGCCAGCAGCCAAGTCAACAGCCCAGAGACCCAGTACTTC. The full variable domain, rest sourced from reference TRBV14 and TRBJ2-5, is EAGVTQFPSHSVIEKGQTVTLRCDPISGHDNLYWYRRVMGKEIKFLLHFVKESKQDESGMPNNRFLAERTGGTYSTLKVQPAELEDSGVYFCASSQVNSPETQYFGPGTRLLVL.

This clonotype was counted only a few times. The chain combines TRBV5-1 with TRBJ1-5; TRBD1 matches 7 bases. The CDR3 extends over 17 amino acids. CDR1 and CDR2 from the germline V gene are SGHRS and YFSETQ. The V gene end was trimmed by 4 bases and the J gene end by 2 bases; junction bases not matched to a gene: 12. The CDR3 DNA sequence: TGCGCCAGCAGCCCCGGCCCAACCGGGACAGGCAATCAGCCCCAGCATTTT. As protein: CASSPGPTGTGNQPQHF.

This chain connects TRBV4-1 to TRBJ1-4; the D is unclear. The germline V gene encodes CDR1 MGHRA and CDR2 YSYEKL. The CDR3 consists of 17 residues. The V and J ends lost 1 base and 4 bases respectively, with 16 bases between them. The CDR3 region is CASSQGSTQALNEKLFF. The CDR3 DNA reads as TGCGCCAGCAGCCAAGGTTCTACTCAGGCCCTTAATGAAAAACTGTTTTTT.

The rearrangement uses TRBV27 and TRBJ1-1, with a possible D match to TRBD1 (6 bases). The ends were cut back, 3 bases at V and 0 bases at J, with 11 bases in the middle. CDR3 length: 15 residues. Germline V lookup: CDR1 MNHEY, CDR2 SMNVEV (reference sequence). DNA of the CDR3: TGTGCCAGCAGTTTGGAAGGGGGGTTGAACACTGAAGCTTTCTTT. This sequence encodes CASSLEGGLNTEAFF.

This clonotype has just a few counts. This sequence joins TRBV12-3 or TRBV12-4 and TRBJ2-1; 10 positions match TRBD2. The ends lost 0 bases at V and 6 bases at J; junction bases unmatched: 5. This CDR3 is 16 amino acids long. DNA for the CDR3: TGTGCCAGCAGTTTAGCGCGCCTAGCGGGAGCCAATGAGCAGTTCTTC. This translates into CASSLARLAGANEQFF.

J is TRBJ1-5 and V is TRBV28; unclear D gene. The germline V gene encodes CDR1 MDHEN and CDR2 SYDVKM. The CDR3 extends over 16 amino acids. V gave up 5 bases and J gave up 2 bases, with 16 bases separating them. The CDR3 is CASSPQSGRGNQPQHF. In DNA form, the CDR3 reads TGTGCCAGCAGTCCCCAGTCGGGAAGAGGCAATCAGCCCCAGCATTTT.

CDR3 sequence (DNA): TGTGCCAGCAGCCCCTGGACCGGGGGGTGGGAGACCCAGTACTTC. This codes for CASSPWTGGWETQYF. The V call is TRBV27, the J call TRBJ2-5, with 7 bases aligning to TRBD2. This CDR3 has 15 residues. The ends lost 6 bases at V and 5 bases at J; junction bases unmatched: 12. CDR1 and CDR2 from the germline V gene are MNHEY and SMNVEV (reference sequence).

This chain joins TRBV20-1 and TRBJ1-4, with a weak D call TRBD1 (6 bases). V gave up 5 bases and J gave up 5 bases, with 18 bases separating them. CDR1 and CDR2 (germline): DFQATT, SNEGSKA (reference sequence). The CDR3 consists of 15 residues. CDR3 sequence reads: CSAYRDMAKNEKLFF. The CDR3 DNA is TGCAGTGCTTACCGGGACATGGCGAAGAATGAAAAACTGTTTTTT.

V usage is TRBV7-9 and J usage is TRBJ1-5; D gene ambiguous. This CDR3 is 15 amino acids long. Germline loops: CDR1 SEHNR, CDR2 FQNEAQ (reference sequence). V lost 2 bases and J 4 bases, leaving 12 bases between the germline ends. The CDR3 spells CASSLSLSGNQPQHF. The CDR3 coding sequence is TGTGCCAGCAGCTTATCCCTATCGGGGAATCAGCCCCAGCATTTT.

V is TRBV3-1 and J is TRBJ2-7; D gene uncertain. CDR3 size: 13 residues. Germline values: CDR1 LGHDT, CDR2 YNNKEL (reference sequence). The V end was cut by 4 bases, the J end by 4 bases, with 11 bases between. CDR3 amino acids: CASSRTNVYEQYF. CDR3 bases: TGTGCCAGCAGCCGTACAAATGTGTACGAGCAGTACTTC.

This chain connects TRBV20-1 to TRBJ1-5, with D perhaps TRBD1 (6 bases). Trimming stripped 1 base from V and 5 bases from J, with 15 bases between. The V gene's germline CDR1 is DFQATT and CDR2 SNEGSKA (reference sequence). The CDR3 has 15 residues. The CDR3, as DNA: TGCAGTGCTAGAGTGGCAGGGGCGCTCGATCAGCCCCAGCATTTT. Protein sequence: CSARVAGALDQPQHF.

The chain combines TRBV5-1 with TRBJ2-7; D is perhaps TRBD1 (7 bases). Germline V gene lookup returns CDR1 SGHRS and CDR2 YFSETQ. The CDR3 is made up of 18 amino acids. Trimming removed 0 bases at V and 0 bases at J, with 19 bases between. CDR3 region: CASSLVPRGTPYSYEQYF. In DNA, the CDR3 is TGCGCCAGCAGCTTGGTTCCCAGGGGGACTCCTTACTCCTACGAGCAGTACTTC.

In this sample, this clonotype turned up a few times. The junction does not match germline at one end; this may be a read error. This rearrangement joins TRBV10-2 to TRBJ1-2; 8 nucleotides match TRBD1. Germline CDR1 is WSHSY and CDR2 is SAAADI. CDR3 size: 11 residues. CDR3 in DNA: TGCGCCAGCAGTGTGGGTGACAGGGGCGACTTC. Protein sequence: CASSVGDRGDF.

The V call is TRBV9, the J call TRBJ2-1, with TRBD2 matching over 7 bases. Germline V lookup: CDR1 SGDLS, CDR2 YYNGEE. The CDR3 extends over 15 amino acids. With 3 bases clipped from V and 1 base from J, the junction kept 4 bases outside the gene matches. DNA of the CDR3: TGTGCCAGCAGCGGTACTAGCGAGTCCTACAATGAGCAGTTCTTC. Its translation is CASSGTSESYNEQFF.

This clonotype has only a few counts. The V call is TRBV15, the J call TRBJ2-3; TRBD2 agrees at 9 bases. Germline V gene data show CDR1 as LNHNV and CDR2 as YYDKDF (reference sequence). Trimming took 8 bases from V and 2 from J; bases not matched to a gene: 8. The CDR3 consists of 15 residues. The CDR3 sequence is CATDGSGGNTDTQYF. The CDR3 DNA reads TGTGCCACCGACGGTAGCGGGGGAAACACAGATACGCAGTATTTT.

The V and J genes are TRBV28 and TRBJ1-5; the D is unclear. The CDR3 consists of 13 residues. Germline CDR1 MDHEN, CDR2 SYDVKM. The V gene lost 7 bases and the J gene lost 2 bases, with 9 bases spanning the gap. The CDR3 nucleotides read TGTGCCAGCATCACTAGGGGCAATCAGCCCCAGCATTTT. This gives the protein CASITRGNQPQHF.

This clonotype showed up just a few times. This sequence joins TRBV28 and TRBJ2-1, with D maybe TRBD1 (6 bases). The CDR3 is 15 residues long. The germline gives CDR1 MDHEN, CDR2 SYDVKM. V shed 6 bases and J shed 2 bases, with 14 bases lying between them. The CDR3 sequence is CASRTHGTPYNEQFF. The CDR3, as DNA: TGTGCCAGCAGAACCCACGGGACACCCTACAATGAGCAGTTCTTC.

The chain recombines TRBV28 with TRBJ2-3; D uncertain. With 6 bases removed from V and 6 bases from J, the gap between germline ends came to 10 bases. Germline assignment: CDR1 MDHEN and CDR2 SYDVKM. This CDR3 is 12 amino acids long. CDR3 coding DNA: TGTGCCAGCAGAGCAGCAGTGGATACGCAGTATTTT. Translated, it gives CASRAAVDTQYF.

The chain has TRBV20-1 and TRBJ2-2, with a possible D match to TRBD1 (6 bases). In germline, CDR1 is DFQATT, CDR2 SNEGSKA (reference sequence). Trimming left V 4 bases short and J 4 bases short, with 10 bases between. This CDR3 has 13 residues. The DNA of the CDR3 is TGCAGTGCTACACAGGGTGGCACCGGGGAGCTGTTTTTT. Its translation is CSATQGGTGELFF.

In nucleotides, the CDR3 is TGCAGCGTTCCCCTTCGGGGGAGGGATTACAATGAGCAGTTCTTC. Protein product: CSVPLRGRDYNEQFF. The V and J genes are TRBV29-1 and TRBJ2-1, with 7 bases that match TRBD2. Per the germline V gene, CDR1 is SQVTM and CDR2 is ANQGSEA. This CDR3 spans 15 amino acids. Unmatched junction bases numbered 11, after V lost 5 bases and J lost 4 bases.

The chain couples TRBV6-1 to TRBJ2-5; TRBD1 agrees at 7 bases. The CDR3 is made up of 16 amino acids. Germline V gene sequence: CDR1 MNHNS, CDR2 SASEGT. V lost 8 bases and J lost 4; bases outside the gene matches: 16. The CDR3 loop reads CASLEPGQINPETQYF. DNA for the CDR3: TGTGCCAGCCTCGAACCGGGACAGATCAACCCAGAGACCCAGTACTTC.

This clonotype was recorded a few times. The chain uses TRBV5-1 and TRBJ1-5, with 7 bases fitting TRBD1. V lost 0 bases and J lost 3; bases outside the gene matches: 6. Germline CDR1 is SGHRS and CDR2 is YFSETQ. The CDR3 contains 16 residues. CDR3 loop: CASSLEGAGSNQPQHF. CDR3 coding DNA: TGCGCCAGCAGCTTGGAGGGGGCAGGTTCCAATCAGCCCCAGCATTTT. Supplemented by reference TRBV5-1 and TRBJ1-5, the full variable domain reads KAGVTQTPRYLIKTRGQQVTLSCSPISGHRSVSWYQQTPGQGLQFLFEYFSETQRNKGNFPGRFSGRQFSNSRSEMNVSTLELGDSALYLCASSLEGAGSNQPQHFGDGTRLSIL.

This clonotype has more than one count but fewer than ten. This rearrangement joins TRBV5-1 to TRBJ2-3; perhaps TRBD2 as D (6 bases). V was trimmed by 2 bases and J by 5 bases, leaving 9 bases between them. Germline V gene data show CDR1 as SGHRS and CDR2 as YFSETQ. The CDR3 totals 13 residues. This CDR3 is CASSFPGEDTQYF. In DNA, the CDR3 is TGCGCCAGCAGCTTCCCGGGGGAAGATACGCAGTATTTT.

J is TRBJ2-3 and V is TRBV30; 12 nucleotides align to TRBD2. There are 17 residues in the CDR3. Trimming took 1 base from V and 5 from J; bases not matched to a gene: 10. Per germline, CDR1 GTSNPN and CDR2 SVGIG (reference sequence). CDR3 bases: TGTGCCTGGAGTGCGACCCGGACTAGCGGGGCGGGAGATACGCAGTATTTT. Protein product: CAWSATRTSGAGDTQYF.